This TCR beta chain appears in the sequencing data of a study of identifying expanded T cells in peripheral blood. This table comes from immunoSEQ multiplex PCR, and its TCRdb copy is limited to in-frame clones, with some not included. In the table there are some 76,000 clones, about nine tenths of which are singletons. No infections or other immune events were documented during collection. Whole-study findings and limits: Variance in clone template counts between roughly 2-week samples significantly increased with total template count across all healthy donors. Technical replicates showed about 1.2 changed clones; roughly two weeks roughly 16; four weeks 19.

Concerning this clone: The antigen remains unidentified.

Germline CDR1 is LNHDA and CDR2 is SQIVND (reference sequence). The CDR3 runs 15 residues. V shed 5 bases and J shed 0 bases, with 11 bases lying between them. The specimen sequenced was blood. This receptor was identified in a person between 18 and 69 years old in good health. The chain combines TRBV19 with TRBJ2-1; D possibly corresponds to TRBD1 (5 bases). The CDR3 is CASSRRGASYNEQFF. The CDR3 coding sequence is TGTGCCAGTAGTCGAAGGGGCGCCTCCTACAATGAGCAGTTCTTC.